This T cell receptor (beta chain) was sequenced for a study of beta chain features in type 1 diabetes. Overall study: The examined sorted cells totaled approximately 100 million across samples. Study-level findings and limits: The VDJ junctions of type 1 diabetes patients carried fewer insertions and more deletions.

CDR1 and CDR2 (germline): SGHRS, YFSETQ. The CDR3 spans 15 residues. The trim removed 2 bases at V and 4 bases at J, leaving 5 bases unmatched. Expressed TCRB transcripts were sequenced after all isolated RNA was converted to cDNA. Profiled with immunoSEQ multiplex PCR; TCRdb holds only in-frame clones, not every one. This sample has about 140,000 clones, with 9% to 10% found just once. This clone occurred a few times. Its antigen is not identified. The clonotype originates from a woman in her thirties or forties in good health. The chain links TRBV5-1 to TRBJ2-2, with TRBD2 matching 7 bases. What was sequenced was central memory CD4+ T cells from blood. The CDR3, as DNA: TGCGCCAGCAGCTTCGCCAGGGAGGGCACCGGGGAGCTGTTTTTT. Amino acid sequence: CASSFAREGTGELFF.